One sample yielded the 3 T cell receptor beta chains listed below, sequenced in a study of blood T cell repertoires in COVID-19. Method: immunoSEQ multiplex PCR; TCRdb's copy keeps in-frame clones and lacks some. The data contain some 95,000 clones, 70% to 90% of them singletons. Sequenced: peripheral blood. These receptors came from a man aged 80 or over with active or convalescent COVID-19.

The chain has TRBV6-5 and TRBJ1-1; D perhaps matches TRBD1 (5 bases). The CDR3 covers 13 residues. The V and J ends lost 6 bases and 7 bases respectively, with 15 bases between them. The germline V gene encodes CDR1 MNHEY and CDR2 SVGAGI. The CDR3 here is CASSPRRRGEAFF. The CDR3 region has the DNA TGTGCCAGCAGCCCACGACGTAGGGGTGAAGCTTTCTTT.

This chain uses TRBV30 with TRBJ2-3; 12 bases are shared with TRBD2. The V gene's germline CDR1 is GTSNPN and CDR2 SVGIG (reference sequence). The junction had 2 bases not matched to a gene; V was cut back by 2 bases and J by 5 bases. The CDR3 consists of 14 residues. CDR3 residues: CAWSRTSGKDTQYF. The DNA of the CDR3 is TGTGCCTGGAGTAGGACTAGCGGGAAAGATACGCAGTATTTT.

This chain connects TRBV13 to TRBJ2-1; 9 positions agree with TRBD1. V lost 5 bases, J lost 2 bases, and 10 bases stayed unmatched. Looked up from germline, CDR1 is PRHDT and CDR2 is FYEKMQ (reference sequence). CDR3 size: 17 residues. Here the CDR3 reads CASSPPPGQGTYNEQFF. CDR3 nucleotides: TGTGCCAGCAGCCCTCCCCCGGGACAGGGAACCTACAATGAGCAGTTCTTC.